The T cell receptor beta chain under discussion was sequenced for a study of long-term antiretroviral therapy in people with HIV. Trimming left V 2 bases short and J 8 bases short, with 12 bases between. The CDR3 length is 13 residues. Germline-derived CDR1 and CDR2 are MNHEY and SMNVEV (reference sequence). At the survey level, the v3.0 immunoSEQ assay was run. The target of sequencing was about 35,000-50,000 T-cell genomes per sample. Only in-frame clones appear in the TCRdb table, and some are missing; sequencing was by immunoSEQ multiplex PCR. The top ten clones hold roughly 3.5% of a sample with 30,000 to 35,000 clones, 60% to 75% of them seen once.

The TCR was taken from a man aged 50-59 years with HIV. Sample: unsorted PBMCs, taken 3 years after starting antiretroviral therapy. This chain joins TRBV27 and TRBJ1-2, with D possibly TRBD1 on 5 matching bases. In DNA, the CDR3 is TGTGCCAGCAGTTTAGGTAGACAGAGCGGCTACACCTTC. Translation gives CASSLGRQSGYTF.